The next 21 T cell receptor beta chains were all read from a single sample in a study of shared clonotypes between healthy human individuals. Naive CD8 cells lacked CD45RO, underwent positive selection for CCR7 and left out terminally differentiated effector memory CD45RA+ cells. Using immunoSEQ multiplex PCR, the repertoire was profiled, and TCRdb retains in-frame clones only, with some absent. The data show about 2 million clones, about 95% seen once. Sequencing was done on a sample of naive CD8+ T cells sorted from blood. Every receptor here comes from a man aged 18 to 29 in good health.

This chain connects TRBV7-2 to TRBJ2-7, with 8 positions matching TRBD2. The CDR3 is 15 residues long. The J segment lost 6 bases and the V segment lost 5 bases, leaving 12 bases of the junction unmatched. The germline V gene has CDR1 SGHTA and CDR2 FQGNSA. Here the CDR3 DNA reads TGTGCCAGCAGCGAATACCAGGGACTAGACAGCGAGCAGTACTTC. Residues: CASSEYQGLDSEQYF. Looking up the rest from reference TRBV7-2 and TRBJ2-7 gives the full variable domain: GAGVSQSPSNKVTEKGKDVELRCDPISGHTALYWYRQSLGQGLEFLIYFQGNSAPDKSGLPSDRFSAERTGGSVSTLTIQRTQQEDSAVYLCASSEYQGLDSEQYFGPGTRLTVT.

The chain combines TRBV12-5 with TRBJ2-7; tentatively, D is TRBD2 (6 bases). V lost 0 bases to trimming and J lost 1 base, with 10 bases between them. The germline V gene encodes CDR1 LGHNT and CDR2 FRNRAP. There are 15 residues in the CDR3. The DNA of the CDR3 is TGTGCTAGTGGTTTGGTACAAGGAGGGTCCTACGAGCAGTACTTC. This codes for CASGLVQGGSYEQYF.

This clone was recorded once. Other DNA sequences within the sample encode an identical CDR3. The chain carries TRBV4-1 and TRBJ1-1; tentatively, D is TRBD1 (6 bases). V was cut by 3 bases and J by 1 base, with 6 bases left in between. Germline V gene lookup returns CDR1 MGHRA and CDR2 YSYEKL. There are 13 residues in the CDR3. The CDR3 here is CASSQGANTEAFF. CDR3 bases: TGCGCCAGCAGCCAGGGGGCGAACACTGAAGCTTTCTTT.

CDR3 coding DNA: TGTGCCAGCAGCGGGAGTTGGTCCTACGAGCAGTACTTC. Translating it yields CASSGSWSYEQYF. The gene calls are TRBV7-2 and TRBJ2-7, with TRBD2 as a possible D gene (5 bases). Germline CDR1 reads SGHTA; CDR2 reads FQGNSA. The CDR3 is 13 amino acids. V dropped 5 bases and J dropped 1 base, with 9 bases sitting between them.

The rearrangement joins TRBV27 to TRBJ1-6; D is possibly TRBD1 (5 bases). This CDR3 is 14 amino acids long. The germline V gene encodes CDR1 MNHEY and CDR2 SMNVEV (reference sequence). The V gene lost 5 bases and the J gene lost 5 bases, with 10 bases spanning the gap. This CDR3 is CASSDQGNNSPLHF. The CDR3 DNA is TGTGCCAGCAGTGACCAGGGAAATAATTCACCCCTCCACTTT.

This chain connects TRBV28 to TRBJ1-2; D remains unclear. Trimming took 10 bases from V and 7 from J, leaving 13 bases between them. The CDR3 has 11 residues. Germline loops: CDR1 MDHEN, CDR2 SYDVKM. The DNA of the CDR3 is TGTGCCACCGCTACCCCTTTTGGCTACACCTTC. Residues: CATATPFGYTF.

V and J are TRBV6-5 and TRBJ2-1, with D maybe TRBD2 (6 bases). Germline CDR1 is MNHEY and CDR2 is SVGAGI. This CDR3 contains 15 residues. Trimming took off 0 bases at V and 8 bases at J, with 14 bases between the two ends. The CDR3 DNA is TGTGCCAGCAGTTACTCGATACTAGCTCGGGATGAGCAGTTCTTC. It codes for CASSYSILARDEQFF.

With respect to this clone: The sample contains more than one DNA sequence encoding this CDR3. The CDR3 DNA reads TGTGCCAGCAGTCTGACAGGGGAGGCAGATACGCAGTATTTT. Its translation is CASSLTGEADTQYF. The chain employs TRBV28 and TRBJ2-3; TRBD1 matches at 8 bases. After removal of 5 bases from V and 4 bases from J, the junction contained 5 bases not matched to a gene. CDR3 length: 14 residues. CDR1 is MDHEN and CDR2 is SYDVKM in the germline V gene.

This clone appeared once. The rearrangement links TRBV9 to TRBJ2-7; the D gene is possibly TRBD2 (5 bases). V was trimmed by 0 bases and J by 7 bases, leaving 14 bases between them. This CDR3 contains 14 residues. Germline V lookup: CDR1 SGDLS, CDR2 YYNGEE. The CDR3 region has the DNA TGTGCCAGCAGCGTAGTGGCGGAGGCCTTTGAGCAGTACTTC. Translating gives CASSVVAEAFEQYF.

This clone has just one count. The J gene is TRBJ1-3, the V gene TRBV2; 8 bases match TRBD1. CDR3 size: 17 residues. CDR1 and CDR2 (germline): SNHLY, FYNNEI. V was pared by 3 bases and J by 5 bases, with 12 bases of the junction left unmatched. Here the CDR3 DNA reads TGTGCCAGCAGTGACCCGGACAGGGAAATTGCCAGAAACACCATATATTTT. Its translation: CASSDPDREIARNTIYF.

The chain is built from TRBV30 and TRBJ1-3, with D unresolved. V lost 2 bases and J 3 bases, leaving 11 bases between the germline ends. The CDR3 is made up of 14 amino acids. Per germline, CDR1 GTSNPN and CDR2 SVGIG (reference sequence). CDR3 DNA sequence: TGTGCCTGGAGTTTGACCTTGGTTGGAAACACCATATATTTT. It translates to CAWSLTLVGNTIYF.

Concerning this clone itself: Other nucleotide sequences in the sample specify the same CDR3. The V gene is TRBV27, the J gene TRBJ2-7; the match to TRBD1 covers 9 bases. The germline gives CDR1 MNHEY, CDR2 SMNVEV (reference sequence). Unmatched junction bases numbered 4, after V lost 3 bases and J lost 4 bases. The CDR3 extends over 14 amino acids. This CDR3 is CASSFGTGSYEQYF. The CDR3 nucleotides are TGTGCCAGCAGTTTCGGGACAGGGTCGTACGAGCAGTACTTC.

The chain has TRBV13 and TRBJ2-7; TRBD2 agrees at 8 bases. The CDR3 runs 15 residues. Germline CDR1 is PRHDT and CDR2 is FYEKMQ (reference sequence). The ends lost 4 bases at V and 0 bases at J; junction bases unmatched: 5. CDR3 sequence (DNA): TGTGCCAGCAGCTCGGCTAGCGGGCGCTCCTACGAGCAGTACTTC. The encoded protein is CASSSASGRSYEQYF.

The rearrangement uses TRBV6-5 and TRBJ2-7, with 7 bases fitting TRBD2. The germline CDR1 and CDR2 sequences are MNHEY and SVGAGI. The CDR3 consists of 14 residues. V dropped 6 bases and J dropped 4; count of bases not matched to a gene: 9. CDR3 loop: CASSPLPGRYEQYF. The CDR3 DNA follows: TGTGCCAGCAGCCCCCTGCCCGGGAGGTACGAGCAGTACTTC.

The chain combines TRBV6-1 with TRBJ1-2; D gene ambiguous. Trimming took off 1 base at V and 8 bases at J, with 11 bases between the two ends. This CDR3 is 13 amino acids long. Germline loops: CDR1 MNHNS, CDR2 SASEGT. In nucleotides, the CDR3 is TGTGCCAGCAGTGAAGGGCCAGTCGGCGGCTACACCTTC. It yields the protein CASSEGPVGGYTF.

The chain links TRBV6-5 to TRBJ2-2; D may correspond to TRBD1 or TRBD2 (6 bases each). Trimming removed 10 bases from V and 3 bases from J, with 9 bases in between. Germline V gene lookup returns CDR1 MNHEY and CDR2 SVGAGI. The CDR3 consists of 12 residues. CDR3 region: CAIRGDTGELFF. The DNA of the CDR3 is TGTGCCATAAGGGGGGACACCGGGGAGCTGTTTTTT.

This chain connects TRBV5-8 to TRBJ2-1; TRBD2 might be the D (7 bases). The germline gives CDR1 SGHTS, CDR2 YDEGEE. Trimming shortened V by 0 bases and J by 4 bases, and 20 bases separated the two germline ends. The CDR3 length is 18 residues. The chain's CDR3 is CASSLESGGAHLYNEQFF. Here the CDR3 DNA reads TGTGCCAGCAGCTTGGAAAGTGGGGGGGCCCATCTTTACAATGAGCAGTTCTTC.

In the case of this clone: This same CDR3 is encoded by further DNA sequences in the sample. This chain links TRBV6-5 with TRBJ2-1; no clear D. This CDR3 spans 13 amino acids. CDR1 is MNHEY, CDR2 SVGAGI, per germline. The V end was cut by 0 bases, the J end by 5 bases, with 5 bases between. CDR3 nucleotides: TGTGCCAGCAGTTACTCCGCAAACAATGAGCAGTTCTTC. Its translation is CASSYSANNEQFF.

V is TRBV10-3 and J is TRBJ1-1; 10 bases line up with TRBD1. V lost 10 bases and J lost 11; bases outside the gene matches: 13. Germline V lookup: CDR1 ENHRY, CDR2 SYGVKD. The CDR3 runs 13 residues. CDR3 region: CATGPGTGEWAFF. CDR3 DNA sequence: TGTGCCACGGGGCCCGGGACAGGGGAGTGGGCTTTCTTT.

The V gene is TRBV5-1, the J gene TRBJ1-1, with 8 nucleotides matching TRBD1. The ends lost 2 bases at V and 5 bases at J; junction bases unmatched: 14. The CDR3 runs to 17 residues. CDR1 is SGHRS, CDR2 YFSETQ, per germline. The CDR3 reads CASSFRGAGQGITEAFF. CDR3 DNA: TGCGCCAGCAGCTTTCGCGGGGCCGGACAGGGAATAACTGAAGCTTTCTTT.

V is TRBV6-5 and J is TRBJ2-1; 9 bases are a match to TRBD2. The CDR3 is made up of 15 amino acids. J gave up 4 bases and V 2 bases, and 3 bases lay outside the gene matches. The germline V gene encodes CDR1 MNHEY and CDR2 SVGAGI. The CDR3: CASSYASGEYNEQFF. CDR3 sequence (DNA): TGTGCCAGCAGTTACGCTAGCGGGGAGTACAATGAGCAGTTCTTC.